This entry is about one TCR beta chain. The antigen is unknown. This sample is drawn from a study of T-cell reconstitution after alpha-beta-depleted transplantation in children. General study points: The origin of alpha-beta T cells about two months after transplant was reportedly several hundred expanded graft clones. T-cell numbers and diversity one year post-transplant derived largely from freshly generated T cells.

Unique molecular identifiers were incorporated during preparation of the TCRbeta library. A single record per CDR3 protein comes from TCRdb applying MiXCR to the PCR reads. The sample consists of 90,000 to 100,000 distinct CDR3 sequences, about 25% of them appearing once. CDR1 is MNHEY, CDR2 SVGEGT, per germline. The ends were cut back, 2 bases at V and 6 bases at J, with 11 bases in the middle. The length of the CDR3 is 14 residues. Sequencing was performed on PBMCs, taken before TCRalphabeta/CD19-depleted stem cell transplant. J is TRBJ2-1 and V is TRBV6-2 or TRBV6-3; D might be TRBD2 (5 bases). The TCR originated in a boy between 2 and 15 years old with acute lymphoblastic leukemia, due to receive a stem cell transplant. CDR3 DNA sequence: TGTGCCAGCAGTTACAGCGGAGGAGCCAATGAGCAGTTCTTC. As protein: CASSYSGGANEQFF.